A selection of T cell receptor beta chains follows, all from one sample in a study of T cell repertoires in aging, cancer and after chemotherapy. One entry per CDR3 protein, called by TCRdb with MiXCR from the multiplex PCR reads. This sample has about 17,000 distinct CDR3 sequences, with 45% to 50% found just once. Material: blood. Receptor source: a human donor in good health. CDR3s include the opening cysteine and the closing phenylalanine or tryptophan.

j_gene: TRBJ2-3; v_gene: TRBV19; len: 15; CDR3aa: CASSMGTLGTDTQYF
j_gene: TRBJ1-6; v_gene: TRBV6-5; len: 15; CDR3aa: CASRLTQGSDSPLHF
j_gene: TRBJ2-3; v_gene: TRBV6-2/TRBV6-3; len: 15; CDR3aa: CASSPGQGAADTQYF
j_gene: TRBJ2-1; v_gene: TRBV19; len: 16; CDR3aa: CASRGLAGANYNEQFF
j_gene: TRBJ2-2; v_gene: TRBV12-3/TRBV12-4; len: 13; CDR3aa: CASSLWVDGELFF
j_gene: TRBJ2-7; v_gene: TRBV19; len: 15; CDR3aa: CASSMGSGGSYEQYF
j_gene: TRBJ2-2; v_gene: TRBV29-1; len: 13; CDR3aa: CSVTETGTGELFF
j_gene: TRBJ1-5; v_gene: TRBV19; len: 14; CDR3aa: CASGTGNSNQPQHF
j_gene: TRBJ2-7; v_gene: TRBV29-1; len: 13; CDR3aa: CSVGTGGNYEQYF
j_gene: TRBJ2-7; v_gene: TRBV6-1; len: 15; CDR3aa: CASSVKGTGGYEQYF
j_gene: TRBJ2-1; v_gene: TRBV6-6; len: 14; CDR3aa: CASSYSTIYNEQFF
j_gene: TRBJ2-3; v_gene: TRBV27; len: 14; CDR3aa: CASSWTEGTDTQYF
j_gene: TRBJ2-7; v_gene: TRBV6-5; len: 11; CDR3aa: CASSFAYEQYF
j_gene: TRBJ2-3; v_gene: TRBV6-2/TRBV6-3; len: 13; CDR3aa: CASSYILQDTQYF
j_gene: TRBJ1-5; v_gene: TRBV18; len: 17; CDR3aa: CASSPPGQGTGGQPQHF
j_gene: TRBJ1-2; v_gene: TRBV5-6; len: 14; CDR3aa: CASSSAGQGNGYTF
j_gene: TRBJ2-6; v_gene: TRBV18; len: 14; CDR3aa: CASFLGAGANVLTF
j_gene: TRBJ1-2; v_gene: TRBV18; len: 13; CDR3aa: CASSPEDGYGYTF
j_gene: TRBJ2-3; v_gene: TRBV12-3/TRBV12-4; len: 16; CDR3aa: CASTPSGPPSTDTQYF
j_gene: TRBJ2-3; v_gene: TRBV20-1; len: 18; CDR3aa: CSARDRTGLAGGPDTQYF
j_gene: TRBJ2-1; v_gene: TRBV5-1; len: 13; CDR3aa: CASSGGTYNEQFF
j_gene: TRBJ1-2; v_gene: TRBV6-5; len: 14; CDR3aa: CASSYRQGGGGYTF
j_gene: TRBJ2-7; v_gene: TRBV27; len: 14; CDR3aa: CASSFNGGFYEQYF
j_gene: TRBJ2-3; v_gene: TRBV12-3/TRBV12-4; len: 12; CDR3aa: CASTGDTDTQYF
j_gene: TRBJ2-7; v_gene: TRBV6-1; len: 15; CDR3aa: CASRGQAGGPYEQYF
j_gene: TRBJ1-6; v_gene: TRBV11-1; len: 15; CDR3aa: CASSSGRNRDSPLHF
j_gene: TRBJ2-7; v_gene: TRBV13; len: 15; CDR3aa: CASGGLAENTYEQYF
j_gene: TRBJ2-7; v_gene: TRBV5-6; len: 15; CDR3aa: CASSLYPETYYEQYF
j_gene: TRBJ2-3; v_gene: TRBV6-5; len: 14; CDR3aa: CATRAGGSTDTQYF
j_gene: TRBJ2-6; v_gene: TRBV5-4; len: 15; CDR3aa: CASSSQGLGANVLTF
j_gene: TRBJ1-3; v_gene: TRBV27; len: 16; CDR3aa: CASVRGQGALGNTIYF
j_gene: TRBJ2-6; v_gene: TRBV18; len: 14; CDR3aa: CASSPVSGANVLTF
j_gene: TRBJ2-1; v_gene: TRBV6-1; len: 13; CDR3aa: CASSLASYNEQFF
j_gene: TRBJ2-3; v_gene: TRBV6-4; len: 21; CDR3aa: CASSDPRTGGLKAASTDTQYF
j_gene: TRBJ2-2; v_gene: TRBV5-6; len: 18; CDR3aa: CASYRRTSGISNTGELFF
j_gene: TRBJ1-2; v_gene: TRBV18; len: 15; CDR3aa: CASSPGTPAKYGYTF
j_gene: TRBJ2-5; v_gene: TRBV6-2/TRBV6-3; len: 15; CDR3aa: CASRRGIAGVETQYF
j_gene: TRBJ1-5; v_gene: TRBV18; len: 13; CDR3aa: CASSKGDNQPQHF
j_gene: TRBJ2-1; v_gene: TRBV19; len: 18; CDR3aa: CASSTFVRGLGSYNEQFF
j_gene: TRBJ1-1; v_gene: TRBV29-1; len: 10; CDR3aa: CSAGDTEAFF
j_gene: TRBJ2-3; v_gene: TRBV6-1; len: 15; CDR3aa: CAVGRASGITDTQYF
j_gene: TRBJ2-1; v_gene: TRBV11-1; len: 16; CDR3aa: CASSTQGTGTYNEQFF
j_gene: TRBJ1-6; v_gene: TRBV18; len: 15; CDR3aa: CASSPPGRVNSPLHF
j_gene: TRBJ2-5; v_gene: TRBV19; len: 18; CDR3aa: CASSIDPPHSGRGETQYF
j_gene: TRBJ2-1; v_gene: TRBV15; len: 16; CDR3aa: CATSPRGQGMGGEQFF
j_gene: TRBJ2-3; v_gene: TRBV6-5; len: 16; CDR3aa: CASKPEAGGRTDTQYF